The clone carrying this TCR beta chain was counted at least ten times. These data come from a study of neurological immune-mediated disorders. The authors made cDNA by 5'RACE with 10-nucleotide random UMIs. Each CDR3 protein gets one entry after TCRdb re-called the 5' RACE reads with MiXCR. Among about 46,000 distinct CDR3 sequences listed, about 1.8% were seen once. The CDR3 runs 14 residues. The V end was cut by 3 bases, the J end by 5 bases, with 13 bases between. This chain joins TRBV12-3 or TRBV12-4 and TRBJ1-2, with unresolved D. Sequencing input: PBMCs. The receptor was derived from a woman aged 40 to 49 with multiple sclerosis. The CDR3 DNA sequence: TGTGCCAGCAGTTTTCGGAGGGTCCGGTATGGCTACACCTTC. This translates into CASSFRRVRYGYTF.